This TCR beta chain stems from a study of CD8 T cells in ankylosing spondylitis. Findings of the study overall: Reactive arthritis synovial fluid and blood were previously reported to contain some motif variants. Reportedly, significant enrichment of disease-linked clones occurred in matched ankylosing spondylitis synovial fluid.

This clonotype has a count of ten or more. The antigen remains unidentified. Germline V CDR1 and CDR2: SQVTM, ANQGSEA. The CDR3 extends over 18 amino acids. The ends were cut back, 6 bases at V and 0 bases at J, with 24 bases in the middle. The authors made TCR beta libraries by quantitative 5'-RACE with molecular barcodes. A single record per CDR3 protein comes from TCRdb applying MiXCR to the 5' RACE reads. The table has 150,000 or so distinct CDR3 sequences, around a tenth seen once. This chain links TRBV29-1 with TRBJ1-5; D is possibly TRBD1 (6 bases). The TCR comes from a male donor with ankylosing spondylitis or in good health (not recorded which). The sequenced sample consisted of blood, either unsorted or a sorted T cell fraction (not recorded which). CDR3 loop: CSVSGAGQRPHSNQPQHF. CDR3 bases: TGCAGCGTCTCCGGTGCAGGACAGAGGCCCCATAGCAATCAGCCCCAGCATTTT.